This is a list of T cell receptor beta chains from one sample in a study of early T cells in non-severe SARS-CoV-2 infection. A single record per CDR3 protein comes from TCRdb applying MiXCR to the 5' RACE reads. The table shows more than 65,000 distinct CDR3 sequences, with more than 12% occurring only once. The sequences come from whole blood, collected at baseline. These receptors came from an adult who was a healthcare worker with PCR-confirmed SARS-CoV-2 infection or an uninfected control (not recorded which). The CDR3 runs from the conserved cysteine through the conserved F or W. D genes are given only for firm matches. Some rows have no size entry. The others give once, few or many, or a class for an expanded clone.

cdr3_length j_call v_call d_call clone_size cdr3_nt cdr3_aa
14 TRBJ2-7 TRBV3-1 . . TGTGCCACAGCAGTAGGTCAGTTCTCCTACGAGCAGTACTTC CATAVGQFSYEQYF
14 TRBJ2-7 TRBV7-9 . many TGTGCCAGCAGCTTCGCCGGGACTTCCCGGGGGCAGTACTTC CASSFAGTSRGQYF
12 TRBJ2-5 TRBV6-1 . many TGTGCCAGCAGTGAAGCGCTCGAGACCCAGTACTTC CASSEALETQYF
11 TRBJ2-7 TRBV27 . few TGTGCCAGCGGGGTGCCTCGGGAGCAGTACTTC CASGVPREQYF
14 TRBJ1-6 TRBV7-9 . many TGTGCCAGCAGCTCCGGGCAGGGGAGTTCACCCCTCCACTTT CASSSGQGSSPLHF
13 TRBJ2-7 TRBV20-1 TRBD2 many TGCAGTGCTAGAGATCGGGGGGCCTACGAGCAGTACTTC CSARDRGAYEQYF
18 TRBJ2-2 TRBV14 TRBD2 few TGTGCCAGCAGCCAAGATAAGCTAGCGGGCCGTCAGACCGGGGAGCTGTTTTTT CASSQDKLAGRQTGELFF
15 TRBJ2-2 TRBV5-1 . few TGCGCCAGCAGCTTGGAACACCCGAACACCGGGGAGCTGTTTTTT CASSLEHPNTGELFF
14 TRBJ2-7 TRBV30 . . TGTGCCTGGAGCTCCGGGAGCCTCCCCCTCGAGCAGTACTTC CAWSSGSLPLEQYF
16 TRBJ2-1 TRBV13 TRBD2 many TGTGCCAGCAGCTCTAGAACCGGGACTAGCAGGAATGAGCAGTTCTTC CASSSRTGTSRNEQFF
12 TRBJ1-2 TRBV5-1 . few TGCGCCAGCAGCTTGGATGCCGCTGGCTACACCTTC CASSLDAAGYTF
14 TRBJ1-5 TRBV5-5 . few TGTGCCAGCAGCTTGTCGACAGACAATCAGCCCCAGCATTTT CASSLSTDNQPQHF
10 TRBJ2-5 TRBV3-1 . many TGTGCCAGCAGCCAAGAGACCCAGTACTTC CASSQETQYF
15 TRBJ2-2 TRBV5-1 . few TGCGCCAGCAGCTTCGACAGTCTTCCCACCGGGGAGCTGTTTTTT CASSFDSLPTGELFF
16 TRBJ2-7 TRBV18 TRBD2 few TGTGCCAGCTCACCAGGGCTAGCGGGGCTCGGAATGGAGCAGTACTTC CASSPGLAGLGMEQYF
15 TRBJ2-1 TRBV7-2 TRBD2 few TGTGCCAGCAGCTGGGGACTAGCGGGAGTCAATGAGCAGTTCTTC CASSWGLAGVNEQFF
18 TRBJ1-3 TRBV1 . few TGCACCAGCAGCCAAAGGAACCCCGGGACAGGTTTTGGAAACACCATATATTTT CTSSQRNPGTGFGNTIYF
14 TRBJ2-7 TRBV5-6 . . TGTGCCAGCAGCTTGGGGACAGAGAGCTACGAGCAGTACTTC CASSLGTESYEQYF
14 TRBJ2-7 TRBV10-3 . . TGTGCCATCAGCGTGGCGACAACACCGTACGAGCAGTACTTC CAISVATTPYEQYF
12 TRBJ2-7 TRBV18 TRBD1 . TGTGCCAGCTCCTTGGACAGGGCCGAGCAGTACTTC CASSLDRAEQYF
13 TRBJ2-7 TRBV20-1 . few TGCAGTGCTAGTGAGACAGGGACTTTAGAGCAGTACTTC CSASETGTLEQYF
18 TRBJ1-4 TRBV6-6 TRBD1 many TGTGCCAGCACCAATCGACAGGGGGCTGTAGCAACTAATGAAAAACTGTTTTTT CASTNRQGAVATNEKLFF
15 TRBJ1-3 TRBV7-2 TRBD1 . TGTGCCAGCAGTTCCCGGACAGGAACTAGAAACACCATATATTTT CASSSRTGTRNTIYF
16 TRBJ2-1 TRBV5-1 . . TGCGCCAGCAGCTCCCTGACCGGGAGCTCCTACAATGAGCAGTTCTTC CASSSLTGSSYNEQFF
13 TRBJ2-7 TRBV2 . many TGTGCCAGCAAGGAGGGAACAACCTACGAGCAGTACTTC CASKEGTTYEQYF
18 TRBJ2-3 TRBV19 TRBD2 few TGTGCCAGTAAAGGTCTCGGGCTAGCGGGAGTTGGCACAGATACGCAGTATTTT CASKGLGLAGVGTDTQYF
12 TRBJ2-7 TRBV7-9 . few TGTGCCAGCAGCCCCACCCTCCGCGAGCAGTACTTC CASSPTLREQYF
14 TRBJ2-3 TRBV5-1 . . TGCGCCAGCAGCGAGGGGCCTAGCACAGATACGCAGTATTTT CASSEGPSTDTQYF
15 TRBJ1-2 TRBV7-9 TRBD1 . TGTGCCAGCAGCAAACAGGGGGCGCCTGGATATGGCTACACCTTC CASSKQGAPGYGYTF
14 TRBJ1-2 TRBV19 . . TGTGCCAGTAGTACCCCGAATCTACCGTATGGCTACACCTTC CASSTPNLPYGYTF
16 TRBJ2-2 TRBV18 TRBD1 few TGTGCCAGCTCACCGACCGGGACAGGGACCACCGGGGAGCTGTTTTTT CASSPTGTGTTGELFF
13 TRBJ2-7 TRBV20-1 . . TGCAGTGCCCCGGACATCAGCGCCTACGAGCAGTACTTC CSAPDISAYEQYF
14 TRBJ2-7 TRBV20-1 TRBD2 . TGCAGTGCTAGAGATGCACTAGCGACCTACGAGCAGTACTTC CSARDALATYEQYF
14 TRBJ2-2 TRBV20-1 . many TGCAGTGCTGAAAAACAGTCGAACACCGGGGAGCTGTTTTTT CSAEKQSNTGELFF
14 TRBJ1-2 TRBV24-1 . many TGTGCCACCAGTGATTTCGGGGGGCACAGTGGCTACACCTTC CATSDFGGHSGYTF
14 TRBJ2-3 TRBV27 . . TGTGCCAGCAGTTCCCGGGAGATCACAGATACGCAGTATTTT CASSSREITDTQYF
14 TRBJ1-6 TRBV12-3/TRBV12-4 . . TGTGCCAGCAGTTTGAGGACGGGGGCTTCACCCCTCCACTTT CASSLRTGASPLHF
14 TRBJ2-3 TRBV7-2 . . TGTGCCAGCAGCCCCCGCAGGGTTGCAGATACGCAGTATTTT CASSPRRVADTQYF
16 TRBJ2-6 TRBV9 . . TGTGCCAGCAGCGTAGCTTCGTACTCTGGGGCCAACGTCCTGACTTTC CASSVASYSGANVLTF
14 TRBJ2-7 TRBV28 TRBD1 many TGTGCCAGCAGTGGGACAGGCCAGGGGAACGAGCAGTACTTC CASSGTGQGNEQYF
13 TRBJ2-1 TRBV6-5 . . TGTGCCAGCAGTTACTCGAGTCGCAATGAGCAGTTCTTC CASSYSSRNEQFF
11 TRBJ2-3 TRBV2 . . TGTGCCAGCAGGACCCTGGGGATGGAGTATTTT CASRTLGMEYF
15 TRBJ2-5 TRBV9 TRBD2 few TGTGCCAGCAGCCCCGGGATAGCGGGGGCAGAGACCCAGTACTTC CASSPGIAGAETQYF
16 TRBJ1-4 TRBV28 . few TGTGCCAGCAGTCTGGGGGGGGGAGCAACTAATGAAAAACTGTTTTTT CASSLGGGATNEKLFF
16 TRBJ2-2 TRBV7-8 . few TGTGCCAGCAGCTTACTTAGGATCGCGAACACCGGGGAGCTGTTTTTT CASSLLRIANTGELFF
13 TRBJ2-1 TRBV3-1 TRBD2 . TGTGCCAGCAGCCTCGGGACTAACGATGAGCAGTTCTTC CASSLGTNDEQFF
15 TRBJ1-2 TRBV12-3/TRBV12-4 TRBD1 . TGTGCCAGCATGGCGGAGGGGGCCCCTAACTATGGCTACACCTTC CASMAEGAPNYGYTF
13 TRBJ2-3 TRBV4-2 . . TGTGCCAGCAGCACAGAGGAGGGGATTTCGCAGTATTTT CASSTEEGISQYF
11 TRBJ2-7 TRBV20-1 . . TGCAGTGCGGGTAAATGGTACGAGCAGTACTTC CSAGKWYEQYF
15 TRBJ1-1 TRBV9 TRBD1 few TGTGCCAGCAGCACTCACAGGGGGGATAACACTGAAGCTTTCTTT CASSTHRGDNTEAFF
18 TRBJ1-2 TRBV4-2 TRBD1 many TGTGCCAGCAGCCTCCGGGACAGGGGGTTTATTGCTAGCTATGGCTACACCTTC CASSLRDRGFIASYGYTF
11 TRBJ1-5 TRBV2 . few TGTGCCAGCAGCGCATTTGAGGCCCAGCATTTT CASSAFEAQHF
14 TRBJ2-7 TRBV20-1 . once TGCAGTGCTAGGACTAGGGGGACCTCCTACGAGCAGTACTTC CSARTRGTSYEQYF
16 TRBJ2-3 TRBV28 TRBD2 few TGTGCCAGCAGGCTAGCGGGAGGAGGGTTTGCAGATACGCAGTATTTT CASRLAGGGFADTQYF
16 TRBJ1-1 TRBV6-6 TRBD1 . TGTGCCAGCACCACACAGGGGGCATCTGGTAGCACTGAAGCTTTCTTT CASTTQGASGSTEAFF
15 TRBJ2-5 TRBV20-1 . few TGCAGTGCTAGTCCCCTAGGAGGGACGTGGGAGACCCAGTACTTC CSASPLGGTWETQYF
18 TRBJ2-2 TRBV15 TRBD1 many TGTGCCACCAGCAGAGATCTCGGGACAGGGGATTTTGGCGGGGAGCTGTTTTTT CATSRDLGTGDFGGELFF
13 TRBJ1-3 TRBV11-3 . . TGTGCCAGCAGCTTAGACTCTTCGGGACGGATCGATTTT CASSLDSSGRIDF
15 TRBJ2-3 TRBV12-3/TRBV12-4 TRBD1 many TGTGCCAGCTGCAGTGGACAGGGCTGGACAGATACGCAGTATTTT CASCSGQGWTDTQYF
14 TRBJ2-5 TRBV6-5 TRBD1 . TGTGCCAGCAGAAACCGGGACAGAAAAGAGACCCAGTACTTC CASRNRDRKETQYF